This T cell receptor beta chain was documented in a study of shared clonotypes between healthy human individuals (dated by TCRdb to the early 2020s). Background on the whole study: Three men and a couple of women, aged 18 to 49 years, made up the cohort. Blood TCR repertoires of a handful of healthy adults were deeply sequenced to estimate repertoire size and the extent of clonotype sharing between individuals. To increase sequencing depth and limit assay-specific biases, TCR repertoire library preparation and sequencing were carried out by different laboratories using diverse techniques. For each donor, three plates each were used for CD4 naive and CD4 memory, two plates were used for CD8 naive, and one plate was used for CD8 memory. Each donor's leukapheresis produced roughly between roughly 0.9 and 8.9 billion PBMCs. What the research found in general, with its limitations: Compared with non-shared clonotypes, the clonotypes found in all four sorted-subset donors had higher generation probabilities. Only blood was sampled, and tissue TCR repertoires likely differ from those in blood. Incomplete sequencing was indicated by rarefaction of sorted-subset datasets, despite the large sequencing depth. About 5% of naive CD4, more than 3% of naive CD8, roughly 2.4% of memory CD4, and 0.35% to 0.4% of memory CD8 clonotypes were shared across several donors. The small number of donors limited the genetic and exposure-history diversity represented. Pairwise subsampling led to the expectation that sequencing depth would affect the degree of clonotype sharing among donors. Estimated clonotype richness was generally larger for naive than for memory subsets.

Donors were healthy HIV-negative adults with no recently reported acute infections or vaccinations. Only Caucasian adults living in Nashville, Tennessee, USA were represented among the donors. Magnetic negative selection was used to enrich CD4+ T cells, after which naive cells were positively selected on CD45RA and the negative fraction became the memory subset. After blood collection by leukapheresis, PBMCs were isolated using Ficoll-Histopaque density gradient centrifugation and then cryopreserved in the vapor phase of liquid nitrogen. Purity and quantity of every magnetically sorted T cell population were checked by analytical flow cytometry. From each sorted fraction, genomic DNA was isolated and quantified by UV absorbance on a Nanodrop 2000c. The CDR3 holds 11 amino acids from the cysteine to the phenylalanine. Only CDR3 DNA is held: 33 bases, read in frame from base 1. The germline V gene encodes CDR1 MNHEY and CDR2 SVGAGI. The V end loses 4 bases and the J end loses 10 bases, and a stretch of 10 bases separates them.

Note on this clone: What antigen it recognizes has not been identified. Base qualities are missing; no much larger clone stands one base away.

Using the deep immunoSEQ assay, multiplex PCR amplified TCR CDR3 regions from genomic DNA. Extracted genomic DNA from each cell subset was distributed evenly across all wells of several immunoSEQ 96-well plates, and each plate was treated as a replicate. Each replicate PCR for sorted subsets received about 220 ng genomic DNA, equal to roughly 33,000 T cell genomes. Purified libraries were measured with a Qubit 3.0 fluorometer, size-checked on a Bioanalyzer 2100, and measured again with the KAPA Library Quantification kit. A separate single-read 150-cycle Illumina NextSeq 550 flow cell was used to sequence each immunoSEQ 96-well plate. The authors processed their data as follows. Because the immunoSEQ output held only junctional sequences and lacked quality scores, the filtering could not match the filtering applied to full-length reads. Sequences were annotated with PyIR, a Python wrapper for IgBLAST v1.9, using IMGT germline references to assign V/J genes and CDR3. Reads with weak V/J assignments (E-value above 1e-6), missing CDR3, stop codons, out-of-frame junctions, or ambiguous translated residues were removed. A V3J clonotype was defined by an identical inferred V gene, J gene, and CDR3 amino acid sequence. The percentage overlap between two repertoires was calculated by dividing the number of shared unique clonotypes by the size of the smaller repertoire. Three approaches were used to assess repertoire richness: RTK rarefaction, the Chao1 estimator, and Recon v2.1 estimates of unobserved clonotypes. Generation probabilities for all TCRbeta clonotypes obtained by the gDNA method from several donors were computed using OLGA. This is the immuneACCESS table as TCRdb keeps it, with only in-frame sequences that have V and J called. A part of the clones is gone; compared with another copy, unresolved V genes explain less than half, and the rest is unexplained. The D gene and trimming were derived from the DNA, and the V and J assignments and clone size from that table. This sample lists about 1.1 million clones; more than 75% were detected once. Approximately 0.5% of the sample rests with the top ten.

The chain employs TRBV6-5 and TRBJ1-1; the D gene identity is not certain. This receptor was identified in a young man in good health. Some clones in this sample may be carry-over from other donors' samples. Source material: memory CD4+ T cells from PBMCs. What this sample's cell subset or site label stands for: CD45RA-negative fraction. The CDR3 corresponds to CASSFARRAFF. Read as DNA, the sequence is TGTGCCAGCAGTTTCGCCCGAAGAGCTTTCTTT.